The 24 T cell receptor beta chains reported below all come from one sample, sequenced in a study of cytomegalovirus exposure and HLA in healthy donors. Both 60 Vbeta primers and 13 Jbeta primers went into the PCR. Profiled with immunoSEQ multiplex PCR; TCRdb holds only in-frame clones, not every one. The sample includes about 160,000 clones, roughly two thirds of them seen just once. Sequenced input: PBMCs. These receptors originate from a woman aged 25 to 45 in good health and CMV-seronegative.

This clone occurred once. The chain uses TRBV2 and TRBJ2-5; D uncertain. The CDR3 loop spans 14 amino acids. Germline loops: CDR1 SNHLY, CDR2 FYNNEI. V was trimmed by 2 bases and J by 4 bases, leaving 11 bases between them. CDR3 sequence reads: CASSERVFGETQYF. The CDR3 DNA sequence: TGTGCCAGCAGTGAAAGAGTCTTTGGAGAGACCCAGTACTTC.

The chain links TRBV5-1 to TRBJ1-6, with 7 bases fitting TRBD1. The CDR3 sequence is 14 residues long. Germline lookup yields CDR1 SGHRS and CDR2 YFSETQ. Trimming took 2 bases from V and 8 from J; bases not matched to a gene: 4. CDR3 in amino acids: CASSLSGGYSPLHF. CDR3 nucleotides: TGCGCCAGCAGCTTATCAGGGGGTTATTCACCCCTCCACTTT.

The rearrangement uses TRBV27 and TRBJ1-2; the D is unclear. Germline V lookup: CDR1 MNHEY, CDR2 SMNVEV (reference sequence). There are 14 residues in the CDR3. V was trimmed by 4 bases and J by 1 base, leaving 10 bases between them. CDR3 loop: CASSSHGDNYGYTF. The CDR3 DNA reads TGTGCCAGCAGTTCACACGGAGATAACTATGGCTACACCTTC.

The V call is TRBV7-2, the J call TRBJ1-3, with D possibly TRBD1 on 5 matching bases. The CDR3 consists of 15 residues. V shed 5 bases and J shed 7 bases, with 18 bases lying between them. The germline gives CDR1 SGHTA, CDR2 FQGNSA. The CDR3 DNA sequence: TGTGCCAGCAGCCGGGGGGAGACCTGGACCAACACCATATATTTT. Protein: CASSRGETWTNTIYF.

Details on this clone: A junction boundary mismatches the germline segment, possibly from a read error. This sequence joins TRBV6-1 and TRBJ2-5; D is undetermined. The CDR3 is made up of 10 amino acids. Germline lookup yields CDR1 MNHNS and CDR2 SASEGT. The CDR3 DNA reads as TGTGCCAGCAGCGAAGAGACCCAGTACTTC. Encoded protein: CASSEETQYF.

The chain links TRBV7-9 to TRBJ2-3, with no clear D. CDR3 size: 12 residues. V was trimmed by 1 base and J by 9 bases, leaving 8 bases between them. Germline CDR1 and CDR2: SEHNR and FQNEAQ (reference sequence). CDR3 loop: CASSLDSHTQYF. The CDR3 nucleotides are TGTGCCAGCAGCTTAGATTCACACACGCAGTATTTT.

V and J are TRBV9 and TRBJ2-2; D might be TRBD2 (5 bases). Trimming removed 4 bases from V and 3 bases from J, with 13 bases in between. Germline CDR1 is SGDLS and CDR2 is YYNGEE. The CDR3 is 15 amino acids. The CDR3 spells CASSPGLSYTGELFF. The CDR3 DNA follows: TGTGCCAGCAGCCCCGGACTGAGTTACACCGGGGAGCTGTTTTTT.

The chain recombines TRBV30 with TRBJ2-2; TRBD2 is a possible D gene (6 bases). CDR3 length: 15 amino acids. Germline V gene sequence: CDR1 GTSNPN, CDR2 SVGIG (reference sequence). V lost 3 bases to trimming and J lost 6 bases, with 17 bases between them. DNA for the CDR3: TGTGCCTGGAGCCGGGCGGGGTTCGGTGCCGGGGAGCTGTTTTTT. This codes for CAWSRAGFGAGELFF.

A single count supports this clone. The chain links TRBV7-9 to TRBJ1-2; no reliable D call. This CDR3 comprises 12 residues. Germline V lookup: CDR1 SEHNR, CDR2 FQNEAQ (reference sequence). The V end lost 1 base, the J end lost 6 bases, and 6 bases lay between the germline ends. CDR3 DNA sequence: TGTGCCAGCAGCTTAGAGCAGGATGGCTACACCTTC. The encoded protein is CASSLEQDGYTF.

The V gene is TRBV7-2, the J gene TRBJ2-1; TRBD2 matches at 8 bases. The CDR3 totals 15 residues. CDR1 is SGHTA, CDR2 FQGNSA, per germline. V shed 1 base, J shed 7 bases, and the junction held 6 bases outside the gene matches. For the CDR3, the DNA is TGTGCCAGCAGCTTAGGGGCGGGAGGTAGAAATGAGCAGTTCTTC. Its protein is CASSLGAGGRNEQFF.

The V gene is TRBV7-6, the J gene TRBJ2-2, with D perhaps matching TRBD1 (5 bases). V lost 3 bases and J 4 bases, leaving 18 bases between the germline ends. The CDR3 runs to 17 residues. Germline CDR1 SGHVS, CDR2 FNYEAQ. Here the CDR3 DNA reads TGTGCCAGCAGCTTCACGCCAGAGCATCAGGGCACCGGGGAGCTGTTTTTT. Protein sequence: CASSFTPEHQGTGELFF. Full variable domain (rest looked up from reference TRBV7-6 and TRBJ2-2): GAGVSQSPRYKVTKRGQDVALRCDPISGHVSLYWYRQALGQGPEFLTYFNYEAQQDKSGLPNDRFSAERPEGSISTLTIQRTEQRDSAMYRCASSFTPEHQGTGELFFGEGSRLTVL.

This clone was counted a few times. The V gene is TRBV19, the J gene TRBJ1-5; a weak D match, TRBD1 (5 bases). The length of the CDR3 is 13 residues. V was clipped by 6 bases and J by 6 bases, with 12 bases between them. Germline V gives CDR1 LNHDA, CDR2 SQIVND (reference sequence). CDR3 region: CASSRGGGQPQHF. CDR3 nucleotides: TGTGCCAGTAGCCGGGGGGGAGGTCAGCCCCAGCATTTT. The full variable domain, completed using reference TRBV19 and TRBJ1-5, is DGGITQSPKYLFRKEGQNVTLSCEQNLNHDAMYWYRQDPGQGLRLIYYSQIVNDFQKGDIAEGYSVSREKKESFPLTVTSAQKNPTAFYLCASSRGGGQPQHFGDGTRLSIL.

The chain carries TRBV4-3 and TRBJ1-3; D perhaps matches TRBD1 (6 bases). CDR3 length: 15 residues. Germline CDR1 and CDR2: LGHNA and YSLEER. V lost 2 bases and J 2 bases, leaving 10 bases between the germline ends. The CDR3 reads CASSQLPGAGNTIYF. The DNA of the CDR3 is TGCGCCAGCAGCCAACTCCCAGGGGCTGGAAACACCATATATTTT.

The rearrangement joins TRBV27 to TRBJ2-1; TRBD1 is a possible D gene (5 bases). From germline, CDR1 is MNHEY and CDR2 SMNVEV (reference sequence). The CDR3 runs 15 residues. The V end was cut by 8 bases, the J end by 8 bases, with 22 bases between. CDR3 loop: CASRQGAVSRYEQFF. DNA of the CDR3: TGTGCCAGCCGGCAAGGGGCAGTGTCACGGTATGAGCAGTTCTTC.

This sequence joins TRBV30 and TRBJ1-6; TRBD1 matches at 7 bases. Germline V lookup: CDR1 GTSNPN, CDR2 SVGIG (reference sequence). J lost 9 bases, V lost 4 bases, and 3 bases had no gene match. CDR3 size: 12 residues. CDR3 amino acids: CAWKTGPSPLHF. CDR3 DNA: TGTGCCTGGAAGACAGGGCCTTCACCCCTCCACTTT.

The gene calls are TRBV10-3 and TRBJ2-7, with 7 bases fitting TRBD2. This CDR3 is built from 14 residues. The ends lost 2 bases at V and 3 bases at J; junction bases unmatched: 4. CDR1 is ENHRY and CDR2 is SYGVKD in the germline V gene. DNA for the CDR3: TGTGCCATCAGTGAGGCGGGGGTTTACTACGAGCAGTACTTC. Protein product: CAISEAGVYYEQYF.

The chain couples TRBV2 to TRBJ1-5, with 8 bases fitting TRBD1. V gave up 4 bases and J gave up 2 bases; unmatched junction bases: 7. CDR3 length equals 16 residues. CDR1 is SNHLY and CDR2 is FYNNEI in the germline V gene. In nucleotides, the CDR3 is TGTGCCAGCAGTGGGCAGGGGGCGCGGCGCAATCAGCCCCAGCATTTT. Its translation is CASSGQGARRNQPQHF. The full variable domain, completed using reference TRBV2 and TRBJ1-5, is EPEVTQTPSHQVTQMGQEVILRCVPISNHLYFYWYRQILGQKVEFLVSFYNNEISEKSEIFDDQFSVERPDGSNFTLKIRSTKLEDSAMYFCASSGQGARRNQPQHFGDGTRLSIL.

The chain is built from TRBV7-9 and TRBJ2-2, with D perhaps matching TRBD2 (6 bases). Germline V gene data show CDR1 as SEHNR and CDR2 as FQNEAQ (reference sequence). V shed 5 bases and J shed 1 base, with 11 bases lying between them. The CDR3 has 15 amino acids. CDR3 in amino acids: CASSRGLLNTGELFF. The CDR3 nucleotides are TGTGCCAGCAGCCGGGGACTTTTGAACACCGGGGAGCTGTTTTTT.

The gene calls are TRBV4-1 and TRBJ1-4; possible D gene TRBD1, 6 bases. Germline CDR1 and CDR2: MGHRA and YSYEKL. V was trimmed by 5 bases and J by 8 bases, leaving 15 bases between them. The CDR3 has 14 amino acids. CDR3 bases: TGCGCCAGCAGCTGGGGGGGCGTAGGGGAAAAACTGTTTTTT. Translated: CASSWGGVGEKLFF.

There are a few counts of this clone. The rearrangement joins TRBV2 to TRBJ2-2; 10 bases match TRBD1. Germline assignment: CDR1 SNHLY and CDR2 FYNNEI. This CDR3 spans 15 amino acids. V was clipped by 6 bases and J by 3 bases; unmatched bases: 4. The CDR3 DNA is TGTGCCAGCAGGAAGACAGGGGGCGACACCGGGGAGCTGTTTTTT. Translated: CASRKTGGDTGELFF.

The chain carries TRBV2 and TRBJ1-1; TRBD1 might be the D (5 bases). V lost 7 bases and J 0 bases, leaving 15 bases between the germline ends. The CDR3 has 15 residues. The germline gives CDR1 SNHLY, CDR2 FYNNEI. CDR3 sequence: CASTKSGLMNTEAFF. The CDR3 DNA reads as TGTGCCAGCACGAAATCGGGACTGATGAACACTGAAGCTTTCTTT. Full variable domain (remainder filled in from reference TRBV2 and TRBJ1-1): EPEVTQTPSHQVTQMGQEVILRCVPISNHLYFYWYRQILGQKVEFLVSFYNNEISEKSEIFDDQFSVERPDGSNFTLKIRSTKLEDSAMYFCASTKSGLMNTEAFFGQGTRLTVV.

The chain uses TRBV14 and TRBJ2-5; 12 bases fit TRBD2. This CDR3 is 15 amino acids long. V shed 5 bases and J 4 bases; nucleotides not matched to a gene: 5. Germline V gene data show CDR1 as SGHDN and CDR2 as FVKESK. The chain's CDR3 is CASSATSGGLETQYF. CDR3 nucleotides: TGTGCCAGCAGCGCAACTAGCGGGGGGCTAGAGACCCAGTACTTC.

The chain links TRBV5-1 to TRBJ2-7; 8 positions agree with TRBD1. The germline V gene encodes CDR1 SGHRS and CDR2 YFSETQ. V was pared by 3 bases and J by 6 bases, with 5 bases of the junction left unmatched. The CDR3 covers 13 residues. The CDR3 DNA is TGCGCCAGCAGCTCGGACAGGGCGATCGAGCAGTACTTC. It encodes CASSSDRAIEQYF.

The chain employs TRBV7-8 and TRBJ1-1; D is undetermined. The CDR3 loop spans 14 amino acids. V lost 5 bases, J lost 8 bases, and 18 bases lay in between. Germline CDR1 is SGHVS and CDR2 is FQNEAQ. The CDR3 is CASSQPLPGAEAFF. The CDR3 DNA reads as TGTGCCAGCAGCCAGCCCCTTCCGGGAGCCGAAGCTTTCTTT.